These 7 T cell receptor beta chains were sequenced from one sample in a study of CD8+ T cells in alopecia areata. Extracted RNA was reverse transcribed, and the resulting cDNA served as sequencing template. The data were produced by immunoSEQ multiplex PCR, yet TCRdb's version contains in-frame clones alone and is incomplete. Altogether 200,000 to 300,000 clones were found in the sample, and no singletons occur. The pooled cutaneous lymph node cells were sorted using several markers (CD4, CD8alpha, NKG2D, NKG2ACE and others). Sequencing input: CD4+ T cells sorted from a lymph node. Source of these receptors: a C3H/HeJ mouse with alopecia areata. The MHC haplotype recorded for the strain is H2-k.

For this clone: Gene names follow the mouse nomenclature. The CDR3 end falls 4 residues outside the read, so it is completed with the germline J gene. This sequence joins TRBV5 and TRBJ1-2, with a weak D call TRBD1 (6 bases). Trimming pared 2 bases from V and 0 bases from J, leaving 10 bases between. The CDR3 covers 15 residues. Germline V gene lookup returns CDR1 LGHNA and CDR2 YNLKQL (reference sequence). CDR3 bases read: TGTGCCAGCAGCCAATCAGGGGCTGCAAACTCC. Translating it yields CASSQSGAANS. The CDR3 in full is CASSQSGAANSDYTF.

This clone was recorded a few times. Gene names and germline refer to mouse. The missing CDR3 end, 4 residues past where the read stops, is filled in from the germline J gene. The chain couples TRBV17 to TRBJ2-5; TRBD2 matches 10 bases. The CDR3 totals 15 residues. Germline V CDR1 and CDR2: MNHDT, YYDKIL. The chain's CDR3 is CASSRLGGPRDTQYF. The sequenced part of the CDR3 DNA is TGTGCTAGCAGTAGACTGGGGGGGCCAAGAGAC.

As for this clone: Mouse names are used for the genes. The CDR3 end lies 4 residues beyond the end of the read and is filled in from the germline J gene. The genes are TRBV5 and TRBJ2-7, with 7 bases aligning to TRBD1. The CDR3 is 14 amino acids. Germline assignment: CDR1 LGHNA and CDR2 YNLKQL (reference sequence). Unmatched junction bases numbered 1, after V lost 0 bases and J lost 2 bases. The sequenced CDR3 bases are TGTGCCAGCAGCCAAGATCAGGGGGCCTAT. Translation: CASSQDQGAY. The complete CDR3 reads CASSQDQGAYEQYF.

This clone has just a few counts. Gene names denote mouse genes. The read terminates 4 residues ahead of where the CDR3 ends, so the germline J gene completes it. The chain is built from TRBV5 and TRBJ2-3, with TRBD2 identical over 10 bases. Looked up from germline, CDR1 is LGHNA and CDR2 is YNLKQL (reference sequence). CDR3 length: 17 residues. Losses at the gene ends were 0 bases for V and 0 bases for J; bases not matched to a gene: 3. CDR3 DNA, as far as it was read: TGTGCCAGCAGCCAAGAAGTACTGGGGGGGAGTGCAGAA. Translation gives CASSQEVLGGSAE. The whole CDR3 reads CASSQEVLGGSAETLYF.

Comments on this clone: Mouse germline and gene names are used. From the germline J gene comes the end of the CDR3, since the read stops 4 residues before it. V usage is TRBV19 and J usage is TRBJ2-3; 11 bases map to TRBD2. The V segment lost 1 base and the J segment 0 bases; nucleotides outside the gene matches: 4. The CDR3 consists of 17 residues. CDR1 and CDR2 (germline): FNHDT, SITEND (reference sequence). The DNA read from the CDR3 is TGTGCCAGCAGTATATGGGGACTGGGGGATAGTGCAGAA. It encodes CASSIWGLGDSAE. The entire CDR3 is CASSIWGLGDSAETLYF.

This clone was observed at least ten times. Gene names denote mouse genes. The read is 4 residues too short to cover the CDR3 end, so that end is filled in from the germline J gene. The sample contains more than one DNA sequence encoding this CDR3. This rearrangement joins TRBV13-1 to TRBJ2-2; weak D call: TRBD1 (5 bases). The CDR3 loop spans 15 amino acids. Germline lookup yields CDR1 NSHNY and CDR2 SYGAGN. The V and J ends lost 0 bases and 2 bases respectively, with 8 bases between them. The CDR3 is CASSDAGHNTGQLYF. The part of the CDR3 DNA that was read is TGTGCCAGCAGTGATGCAGGACATAACACCGGG.

This clone was counted ten times or more. Mouse germline and gene names are used. Coverage ceases 4 residues before the CDR3 finishes, and the germline J gene fills in the end. Other DNA sequences from this sample encode an identical CDR3 as well. The gene calls are TRBV13-1 and TRBJ2-3, with D possibly being TRBD1 (6 bases). Germline V gene data show CDR1 as NSHNY and CDR2 as SYGAGN. This CDR3 is built from 13 residues. Trimming removed 2 bases from V and 4 bases from J, with 8 bases in between. The CDR3 region is CASSEQGTETLYF. The DNA read from the CDR3 is TGTGCCAGCAGTGAACAGGGTACAGAA.